This record covers a single T cell receptor (beta chain). Its target is not known. After re-calling the 5' RACE reads, TCRdb lists one entry per CDR3 protein, DNA absent. The record lists roughly 300,000 distinct CDR3 sequences, of which the ten most abundant hold 4% to 4.5%. The entry originates in a study of T cells expressing NK-cell markers. On the study more broadly: It was sorted CD3+CD56-NKG2C+, CD3+CD56+NKG2C- and CD3+CD56+NKG2C+ T cells that provided the TCR beta repertoires.

Study-wide findings and caveats: Clarity on HCMV specificity was lacking for the expanded NKG2C+ T cell clones.

CDR3 length equals 14 residues. This chain joins TRBV12-3 or TRBV12-4 and TRBJ2-1; TCRdb indicates TRBD2, and absent DNA this call remains unverified. The receptor was derived from a woman between 18 and 70 years old in good health. Sequencing input: blood T cells: a sorted CD56 or NKG2C T cell subset, CD4+ or CD8+ T cells, or bulk PBMC T cells (not recorded which). CDR3 protein: CASSISGGGNEQFF.